The sequence of this TCR beta chain was determined in a study of T cell responses to AZD1222 COVID-19 vaccine. As for the study in general: Analyses pooled second doses at about 4 or about 12 weeks.

The assay was immunoSEQ multiplex PCR, and TCRdb's table has in-frame clones only and misses some. Counted here are 70,000 to 80,000 clones, about nine tenths occurring once; the ten biggest clones make up more than 2%. The germline V gene encodes CDR1 ENHRY and CDR2 SYGVKD. Trimming cost V 0 bases and J 7 bases; bases outside gene matches: 1. The CDR3 runs 15 residues. The sample was peripheral blood, taken on day 0 of AZD1222 vaccination. The clonotype comes from an adult in good health. V usage is TRBV10-3 and J usage is TRBJ2-1; 12 bases match TRBD1. Here the CDR3 DNA reads TGTGCCATCAGTGAGTCGGGACAGGGGGCGAATGAGCAGTTCTTC. This gives the protein CAISESGQGANEQFF.